Listed here are 9 T cell receptor beta chains from one sample, sequenced in a study of blood T cell repertoires in COVID-19. The repertoire was sequenced with immunoSEQ multiplex PCR; TCRdb's copy has only in-frame clones and lacks some. The data hold 85,000 to 120,000 clones, with 70% to 85% observed a single time. Sequencing was performed on peripheral blood. The source of these receptors is a woman aged 55-70 years with acute or convalescent COVID-19.

The chain employs TRBV28 and TRBJ2-7; 10 nucleotides align to TRBD2. Germline CDR1 is MDHEN and CDR2 is SYDVKM. The CDR3 totals 16 residues. V gave up 3 bases and J gave up 4 bases; unmatched junction bases: 9. The CDR3 spells CASSFVSASGRYEQYF. CDR3 nucleotides: TGTGCCAGCAGTTTCGTGTCTGCTAGCGGGAGATACGAGCAGTACTTC.

V gene TRBV29-1 combines with J gene TRBJ1-1; 8 bases match TRBD1. The CDR3 loop spans 13 amino acids. Trimming took 7 bases from V and 1 from J; bases not matched to a gene: 5. Germline loops: CDR1 SQVTM, CDR2 ANQGSEA. CDR3 protein: CSANDRGNTEAFF. CDR3 DNA: TGCAGCGCGAACGACAGGGGGAACACTGAAGCTTTCTTT.

In this sample, this clone turned up once. The chain combines TRBV11-2 with TRBJ2-1, with 12 bases lining up with TRBD2. Per germline, CDR1 SGHAT and CDR2 FQNNGV. The junction had 8 bases not matched to a gene; V was cut back by 1 base and J by 10 bases. The CDR3 consists of 16 residues. The CDR3 loop reads CASSLVPGLAGGEQFF. CDR3 sequence (DNA): TGTGCCAGCAGCTTAGTTCCGGGACTAGCGGGTGGGGAGCAGTTCTTC.

This chain connects TRBV10-3 to TRBJ1-6; TRBD1 is a possible D gene (6 bases). Germline V gene sequence: CDR1 ENHRY, CDR2 SYGVKD. The CDR3 has 14 residues. Trimming shortened V by 5 bases and J by 5 bases, and 10 bases separated the two germline ends. CDR3 amino acids: CAISIGQNNSPLHF. Here the CDR3 DNA reads TGTGCCATCAGTATAGGACAGAATAATTCACCCCTCCACTTT.

The chain recombines TRBV5-4 with TRBJ2-7; TRBD2 matches 10 bases. The CDR3 has 12 residues. With 4 bases clipped from V and 7 bases from J, the junction kept 2 bases outside the gene matches. Germline CDR1 and CDR2: SGHNT and YYREEE (reference sequence). CDR3 bases: TGTGCCAGCAGCGTACTAGCGGGGGAGCAGTACTTC. This sequence encodes CASSVLAGEQYF.

This clone has just one count. The chain has TRBV23-1 and TRBJ2-1, with 12 bases aligning to TRBD2. TRBV23-1 is designated an ORF whose function remains uncertain. J gave up 4 bases and V 3 bases, and 7 bases lay outside the gene matches. The CDR3 length is 17 residues. The CDR3 reads CASSHGLAGGIYNEQFF. CDR3 nucleotides: TGCGCCAGCAGTCATGGGCTAGCGGGAGGGATATACAATGAGCAGTTCTTC.

This clone has more than one count but fewer than ten. The chain joins TRBV3-1 (or the pseudogene TRBV3-2) to TRBJ1-2; D is uncertain. Trimming left V 2 bases short and J 10 bases short, with 11 bases between. The CDR3 contains 12 residues. Germline V gene data show CDR1 as LGHDT and CDR2 as YNNKEL (reference sequence). The CDR3 region has the DNA TGTGCCAGCAGCCAAAGCCCCTCCGCCTACACCTTC. This encodes CASSQSPSAYTF.

This chain connects TRBV5-8 to TRBJ2-2, with D perhaps matching TRBD2 (5 bases). This CDR3 is 18 amino acids long. Trimming shortened V by 0 bases and J by 5 bases, and 20 bases separated the two germline ends. Germline assignment: CDR1 SGHTS and CDR2 YDEGEE. The CDR3 nucleotides are TGTGCCAGCAGCTTGGGCCTTAGACGAGCGGACTTAACCGGGGAGCTGTTTTTT. Protein product: CASSLGLRRADLTGELFF.

The V gene is TRBV5-1, the J gene TRBJ2-2; 7 bases are a match to TRBD1. The trim removed 5 bases at V and 2 bases at J, leaving 12 bases unmatched. The CDR3 contains 17 residues. Germline CDR1 and CDR2: SGHRS and YFSETQ. CDR3: CASSYAVGQLNTGELFF. For the CDR3, the DNA is TGCGCCAGCAGTTATGCTGTGGGACAGTTAAACACCGGGGAGCTGTTTTTT.